This note documents a single T cell receptor beta chain sequence. In the authors' methods: Scientists estimated how many nucleated cells there were by amplifying reference gene primers. The protocol was immunoSEQ multiplex PCR, while the TCRdb copy is restricted to in-frame clones and leaves out a portion. V, J and clone size reflect that table, while D and trimming were determined from the DNA. The sample contains some 220,000 clones, about 82% of which appear only once. The CDR3 consists of 13 residues. V was trimmed by 4 bases and J by 3 bases, leaving 10 bases between them. The germline CDR1 and CDR2 sequences are MNHEY and SMNVEV (reference sequence). The Seattle patients, enrolled during active infection, were followed longitudinally. The sample originates from a study of blood T cell repertoires in COVID-19. Background on the study: Samples of COVID-19 (acute and convalescent) were obtained from the United States, Italy and Spain. T cells, B-cell-depleted T cells, or PBMCs supplied cDNA or gDNA.

This chain connects TRBV27 to TRBJ2-7, with D possibly matching TRBD1 (6 bases). Material for sequencing was peripheral blood. The origin of this receptor is a woman between 70 and 85 years old with COVID-19, enrolled during active disease. DNA of the CDR3: TGTGCCAGCAGTTCTACAGGGTTCTACGAGCAGTACTTC. It translates to CASSSTGFYEQYF.